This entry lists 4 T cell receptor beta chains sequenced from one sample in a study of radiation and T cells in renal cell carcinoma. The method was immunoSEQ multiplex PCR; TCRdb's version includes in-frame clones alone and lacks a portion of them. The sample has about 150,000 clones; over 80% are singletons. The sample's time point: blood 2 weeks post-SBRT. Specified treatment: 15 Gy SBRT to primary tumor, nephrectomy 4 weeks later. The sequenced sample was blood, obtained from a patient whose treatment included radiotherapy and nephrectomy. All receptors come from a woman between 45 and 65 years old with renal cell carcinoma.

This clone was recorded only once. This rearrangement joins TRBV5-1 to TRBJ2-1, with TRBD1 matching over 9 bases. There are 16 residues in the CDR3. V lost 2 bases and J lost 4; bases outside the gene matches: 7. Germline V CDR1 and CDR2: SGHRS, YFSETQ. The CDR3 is CASSLTGTGIYNEQFF. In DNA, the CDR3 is TGCGCCAGCAGCTTAACGGGGACAGGGATATACAATGAGCAGTTCTTC. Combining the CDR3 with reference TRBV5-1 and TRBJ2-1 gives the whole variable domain KAGVTQTPRYLIKTRGQQVTLSCSPISGHRSVSWYQQTPGQGLQFLFEYFSETQRNKGNFPGRFSGRQFSNSRSEMNVSTLELGDSALYLCASSLTGTGIYNEQFFGPGTRLTVL.

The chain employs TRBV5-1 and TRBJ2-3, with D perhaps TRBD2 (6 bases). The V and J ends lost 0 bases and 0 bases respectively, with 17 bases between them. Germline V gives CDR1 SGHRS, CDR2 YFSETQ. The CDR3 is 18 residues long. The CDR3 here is CASSLVQGLLSSTDTQYF. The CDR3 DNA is TGCGCCAGCAGCTTGGTTCAGGGACTCCTGTCTAGCACAGATACGCAGTATTTT. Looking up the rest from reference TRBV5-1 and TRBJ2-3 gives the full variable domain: KAGVTQTPRYLIKTRGQQVTLSCSPISGHRSVSWYQQTPGQGLQFLFEYFSETQRNKGNFPGRFSGRQFSNSRSEMNVSTLELGDSALYLCASSLVQGLLSSTDTQYFGPGTRLTVL.

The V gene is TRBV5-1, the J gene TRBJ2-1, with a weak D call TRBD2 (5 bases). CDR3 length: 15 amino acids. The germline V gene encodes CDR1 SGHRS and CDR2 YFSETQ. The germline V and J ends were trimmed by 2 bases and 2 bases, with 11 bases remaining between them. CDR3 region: CASSFQPSPYNEQFF. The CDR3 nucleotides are TGCGCCAGCAGCTTCCAGCCTAGCCCCTACAATGAGCAGTTCTTC. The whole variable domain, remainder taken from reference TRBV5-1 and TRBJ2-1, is KAGVTQTPRYLIKTRGQQVTLSCSPISGHRSVSWYQQTPGQGLQFLFEYFSETQRNKGNFPGRFSGRQFSNSRSEMNVSTLELGDSALYLCASSFQPSPYNEQFFGPGTRLTVL.

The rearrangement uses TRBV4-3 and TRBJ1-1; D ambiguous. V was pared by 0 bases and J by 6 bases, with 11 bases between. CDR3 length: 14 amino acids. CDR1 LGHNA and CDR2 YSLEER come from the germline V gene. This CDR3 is CASSQDLGSSEAFF. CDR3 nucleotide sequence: TGCGCCAGCAGCCAAGATCTGGGGTCGTCTGAAGCTTTCTTT.